One sample yielded the 15 T cell receptor beta chains listed below, sequenced in a study of metastatic and nonmetastatic thyroid tumors. TCRdb re-clonotyped the PCR reads via MiXCR. The sample includes around 30,000 clones, 13% of them seen just once. Each patient came to thyroid surgery without any prior treatment (of any kind). Sequencing was performed on blood. The receptors were gathered from a female donor with papillary thyroid cancer or a benign thyroid nodule (not recorded which). Some clones in this sample may be carry-over from other donors' samples.

This clone appeared many times. This sequence joins TRBV7-8 and TRBJ2-1, with TRBD2 matching 15 bases. Germline V gene data show CDR1 as SGHVS and CDR2 as FQNEAQ. Germline trimming cut 2 bases from V and 7 bases from J; bases unmatched to any gene: 12. This CDR3 region has 19 residues. CDR3 sequence (DNA): TGTGCCAGCAGCTTACGGGCGGGGACTAGCGGGAGGATGGGGAATGAGCAGTTCTTC. Encoded protein: CASSLRAGTSGRMGNEQFF.

The J gene is TRBJ2-2, the V gene TRBV7-3; D is ambiguous. This CDR3 spans 12 amino acids. Germline values: CDR1 SGHTA, CDR2 FQGTGA. Trimming removed 4 bases from V and 9 bases from J, with 9 bases in between. In DNA form, the CDR3 reads TGTGCCAGCAGCTATGCTATGTGGGAGCTGTTTTTT. Translation: CASSYAMWELFF.

Ten or more counts support this clone. The gene calls are TRBV27 and TRBJ2-7; possibly TRBD1 for D (6 bases). Germline CDR1 and CDR2: MNHEY and SMNVEV (reference sequence). Deletions cut 3 bases from V and 3 bases from J, with 12 bases between. The CDR3 length is 14 residues. CDR3 nucleotide sequence: TGTGCCAGCAGTTTCGTCAGGGGCGGCTACGAGCAGTACTTC. It is translated as CASSFVRGGYEQYF.

This clone was counted many times. The chain links TRBV6-1 to TRBJ1-5; D is undetermined. Looked up from germline, CDR1 is MNHNS and CDR2 is SASEGT. The ends were cut back, 6 bases at V and 9 bases at J, with 12 bases in the middle. The CDR3 is 12 residues long. CDR3 loop: CASRPRPGPQHF. The CDR3 DNA follows: TGTGCCAGCAGGCCCCGTCCGGGGCCCCAGCATTTT.

This clone was detected ten times or more. The gene calls are TRBV14 and TRBJ2-5, with D possibly TRBD2 on 5 matching bases. V dropped 5 bases and J dropped 4 bases, with 14 bases sitting between them. The CDR3 is 14 amino acids. Germline V gene lookup returns CDR1 SGHDN and CDR2 FVKESK. CDR3 DNA: TGTGCCAGCAGCACATGGGAGAGGAGAGAGACCCAGTACTTC. Its translation: CASSTWERRETQYF.

This clone has at least ten counts. The DNA for the CDR3 is TGTGCCAGCAGCCTCGGGAGCTCTGGAAACACCATATATTTT. Its translation is CASSLGSSGNTIYF. The chain uses TRBV3-1 and TRBJ1-3; D is undetermined. Between the trimmed V and J ends, which lost 4 bases and 0 bases, there was a span of 7 bases. CDR1 and CDR2 from the germline V gene are LGHDT and YNNKEL (reference sequence). CDR3 length equals 14 residues.

This clone appeared a few times. Since a much larger clone is just one base distant, this may be a read error. The chain recombines TRBV6-1 with TRBJ2-1, with 8 positions matching TRBD2. The CDR3 length is 14 residues. From germline, CDR1 is MNHNS and CDR2 SASEGT. CDR3 region: CASSEVAGWNEQFF. Written as DNA, the CDR3 is TGCGCCAGCAGTGAAGTAGCGGGATGGAATGAGCAGTTCTTC.

This clone was recorded many times. The chain is built from TRBV3-1 and TRBJ2-7; the match to TRBD2 covers 9 bases. CDR1 and CDR2 (germline): LGHDT, YNNKEL (reference sequence). V trimming: 3 bases; J trimming: 5 bases; junction bases outside the gene matches: 5. CDR3 size: 14 residues. CDR3 sequence (DNA): TGTGCCAGCAGCCATCGGCGGGAGGGCGACGAGCAGTACTTC. Protein product: CASSHRREGDEQYF.

This clone has at least ten counts. The chain joins TRBV28 to TRBJ1-5; D is unclear. The CDR3 runs 12 residues. The germline V and J ends were trimmed by 3 bases and 5 bases, with 5 bases remaining between them. Germline CDR1 MDHEN, CDR2 SYDVKM. The CDR3: CASSLVDQPQHF. The CDR3 DNA sequence: TGTGCCAGCAGTTTGGTTGATCAGCCCCAGCATTTT.

This clone has ten or more counts. V gene TRBV4-2 combines with J gene TRBJ2-6, with D uncertain. Trimming removed 3 bases at V and 0 bases at J, with 9 bases between. This CDR3 has 16 residues. In germline, CDR1 is LGHNA, CDR2 YNFKEQ. Here the CDR3 DNA reads TGTGCCAGCAGCCACGGAGAACTCTCTGGGGCCAACGTCCTGACTTTC. It translates to CASSHGELSGANVLTF.

This clone has ten or more counts. The chain has TRBV29-1 and TRBJ1-2, with D maybe TRBD1 (6 bases). CDR3 length: 11 residues. V was pared by 8 bases and J by 6 bases, with 13 bases between. The germline V gene encodes CDR1 SQVTM and CDR2 ANQGSEA. CDR3: CSSRGGNGYTF. CDR3 sequence (DNA): TGCAGCTCGCGGGGGGGCAATGGCTACACCTTC.

In its sample, this clone was seen many times. The chain uses TRBV7-9 and TRBJ2-3; perhaps TRBD1 as D (5 bases). Germline CDR1 is SEHNR and CDR2 is FQNEAQ (reference sequence). V lost 5 bases, J lost 0 bases, and 9 bases lay in between. The CDR3 runs 14 residues. CDR3 in DNA: TGTGCCAGCAGCACAAGACAGAGCACAGATACGCAGTATTTT. Protein product: CASSTRQSTDTQYF.

The chain carries TRBV24-1 and TRBJ1-2; D uncertain. Germline V gene data show CDR1 as KGHDR and CDR2 as SFDVKD. V lost 4 bases, J lost 4 bases, and 12 bases lay in between. The CDR3 is made up of 14 amino acids. The CDR3, as DNA: TGTGCCACCAGTGAGGCGGACTGTTTCTATGGCTACACCTTC. It codes for CATSEADCFYGYTF.

This clone was recorded once. This chain uses TRBV5-1 with TRBJ2-5, with 11 bases aligning to TRBD2. CDR1 is SGHRS, CDR2 YFSETQ, per germline. The CDR3 sequence is 15 residues long. V shed 4 bases, J shed 1 base, and the junction held 3 bases outside the gene matches. The CDR3 DNA reads TGCGCCAGCAGCGTAGCGGGAGGGCCCCAAGAGACCCAGTACTTC. It specifies CASSVAGGPQETQYF.

This clone was recorded at least ten times. V usage is TRBV11-1 and J usage is TRBJ2-2; TRBD1 agrees at 7 bases. Germline-derived CDR1 and CDR2 are SGHAT and FQDESV (reference sequence). There are 16 residues in the CDR3. The J segment lost 7 bases and the V segment lost 0 bases, leaving 8 bases of the junction unmatched. This chain's CDR3 is CASSLARRQGVGELFF. The CDR3 bases are TGTGCCAGCAGCTTAGCGCGTCGGCAGGGGGTCGGGGAGCTGTTTTTT. Variable domain in full (rest from reference TRBV11-1 and TRBJ2-2): EAEVAQSPRYKITEKSQAVAFWCDPISGHATLYWYRQILGQGPELLVQFQDESVVDDSQLPKDRFSAERLKGVDSTLKIQPAELGDSAMYLCASSLARRQGVGELFFGEGSRLTVL.